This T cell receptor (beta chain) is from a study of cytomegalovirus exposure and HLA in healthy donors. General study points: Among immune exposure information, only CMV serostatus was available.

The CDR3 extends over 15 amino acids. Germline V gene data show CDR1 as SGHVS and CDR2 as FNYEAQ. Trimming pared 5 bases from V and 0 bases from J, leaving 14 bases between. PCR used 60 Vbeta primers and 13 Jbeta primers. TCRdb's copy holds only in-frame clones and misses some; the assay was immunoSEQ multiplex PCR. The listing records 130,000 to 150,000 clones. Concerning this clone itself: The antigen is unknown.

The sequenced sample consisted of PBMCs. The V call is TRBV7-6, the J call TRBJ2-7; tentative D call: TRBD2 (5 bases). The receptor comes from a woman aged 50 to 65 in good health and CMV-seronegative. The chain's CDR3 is CASSPEVGSSYEQYF. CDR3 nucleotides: TGTGCCAGCAGCCCCGAGGTAGGGAGCTCCTACGAGCAGTACTTC.